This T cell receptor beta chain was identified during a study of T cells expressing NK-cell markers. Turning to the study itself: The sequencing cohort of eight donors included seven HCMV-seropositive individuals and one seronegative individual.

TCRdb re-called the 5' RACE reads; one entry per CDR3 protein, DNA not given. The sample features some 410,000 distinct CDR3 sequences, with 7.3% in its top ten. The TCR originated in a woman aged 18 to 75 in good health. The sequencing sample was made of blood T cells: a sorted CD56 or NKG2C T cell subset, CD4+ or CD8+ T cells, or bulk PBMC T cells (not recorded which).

CDR3 loop: CASSQAQGRGGELFF. This chain links TRBV14 with TRBJ2-2; the D call from TCRdb, TRBD2, cannot be confirmed without DNA. CDR3 length: 15 residues. Germline lookup yields CDR1 SGHDN and CDR2 FVKESK.